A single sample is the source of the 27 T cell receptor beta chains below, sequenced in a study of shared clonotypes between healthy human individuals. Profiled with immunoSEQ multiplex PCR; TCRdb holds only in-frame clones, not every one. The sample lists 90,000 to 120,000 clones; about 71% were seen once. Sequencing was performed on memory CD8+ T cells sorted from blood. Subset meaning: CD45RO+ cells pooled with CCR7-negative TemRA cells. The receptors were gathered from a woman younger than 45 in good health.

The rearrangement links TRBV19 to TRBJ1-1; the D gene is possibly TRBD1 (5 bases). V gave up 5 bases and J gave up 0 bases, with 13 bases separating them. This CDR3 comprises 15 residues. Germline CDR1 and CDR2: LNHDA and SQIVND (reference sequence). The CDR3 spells CASSAYRGVNTEAFF. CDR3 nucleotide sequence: TGTGCCAGTAGTGCCTATCGGGGGGTGAACACTGAAGCTTTCTTT.

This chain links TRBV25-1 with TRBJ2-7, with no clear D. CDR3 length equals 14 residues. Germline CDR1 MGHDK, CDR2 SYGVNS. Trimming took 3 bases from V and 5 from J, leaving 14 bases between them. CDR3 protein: CASSDHGYNNEQYF. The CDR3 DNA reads TGTGCCAGCAGTGACCACGGATATAATAACGAGCAGTACTTC.

CDR3 DNA: TGTGCCAGCAGTGACGGCGTACAGGGGGGCGCAGATACGCAGTATTTT. This sequence encodes CASSDGVQGGADTQYF. The chain has TRBV6-4 and TRBJ2-3; 8 bases map to TRBD1. V was clipped by 2 bases and J by 4 bases; unmatched bases: 8. Germline CDR1 reads MRHNA; CDR2 reads SNTAGT. The CDR3 spans 16 residues.

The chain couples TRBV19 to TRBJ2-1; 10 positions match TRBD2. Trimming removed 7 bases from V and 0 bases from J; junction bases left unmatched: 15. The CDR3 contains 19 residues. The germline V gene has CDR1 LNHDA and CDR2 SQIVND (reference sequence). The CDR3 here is CASNKVGGASGSSYNEQFF. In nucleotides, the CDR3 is TGTGCCAGTAACAAAGTAGGGGGGGCTAGCGGGAGCTCCTACAATGAGCAGTTCTTC.

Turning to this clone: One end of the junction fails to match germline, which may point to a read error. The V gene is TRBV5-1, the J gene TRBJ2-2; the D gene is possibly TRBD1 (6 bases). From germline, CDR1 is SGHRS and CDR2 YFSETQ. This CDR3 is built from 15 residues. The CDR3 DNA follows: TGCGCCAGCAGCTTGGCGCAGGGGAACAACGGGGAGCTGTTTTTT. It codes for CASSLAQGNNGELFF.

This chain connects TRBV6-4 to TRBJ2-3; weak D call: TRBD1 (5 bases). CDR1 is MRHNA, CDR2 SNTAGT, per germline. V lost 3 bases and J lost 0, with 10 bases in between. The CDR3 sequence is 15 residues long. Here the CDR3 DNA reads TGTGCCAGCAGTGAGGGGCAGGGTAGCACAGATACGCAGTATTTT. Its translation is CASSEGQGSTDTQYF.

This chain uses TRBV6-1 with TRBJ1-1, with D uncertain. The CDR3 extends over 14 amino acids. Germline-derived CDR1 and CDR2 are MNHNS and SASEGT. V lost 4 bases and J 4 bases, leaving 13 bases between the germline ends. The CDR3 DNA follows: TGTGCCAGCAGTGCAGGCGTGGAGAGCACTGAAGCTTTCTTT. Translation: CASSAGVESTEAFF.

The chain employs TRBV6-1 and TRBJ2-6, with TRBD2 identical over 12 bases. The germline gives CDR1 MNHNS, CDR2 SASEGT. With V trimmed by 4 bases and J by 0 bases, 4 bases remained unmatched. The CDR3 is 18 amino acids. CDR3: CASSGGTSGYSGANVLTF. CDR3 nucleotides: TGTGCCAGCAGTGGGGGGACTAGCGGGTACTCTGGGGCCAACGTCCTGACTTTC.

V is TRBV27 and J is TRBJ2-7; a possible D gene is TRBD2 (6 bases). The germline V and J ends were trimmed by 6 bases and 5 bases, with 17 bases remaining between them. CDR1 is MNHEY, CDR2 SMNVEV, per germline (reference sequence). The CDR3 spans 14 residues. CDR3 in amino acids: CASSPNPAGHEQYF. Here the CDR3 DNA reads TGTGCCAGCAGCCCAAATCCAGCGGGCCACGAGCAGTACTTC.

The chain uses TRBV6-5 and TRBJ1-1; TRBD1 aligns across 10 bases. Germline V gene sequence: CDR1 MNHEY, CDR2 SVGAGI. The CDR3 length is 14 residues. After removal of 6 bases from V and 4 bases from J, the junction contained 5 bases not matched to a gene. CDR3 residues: CASSQGTGVTEAFF. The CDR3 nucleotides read TGTGCCAGCAGCCAGGGGACAGGGGTCACTGAAGCTTTCTTT.

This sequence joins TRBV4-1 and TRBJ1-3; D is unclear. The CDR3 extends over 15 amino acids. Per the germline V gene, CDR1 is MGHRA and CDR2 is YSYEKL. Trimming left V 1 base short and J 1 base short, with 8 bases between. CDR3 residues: CASSQVLSSGNTIYF. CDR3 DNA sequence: TGCGCCAGCAGCCAAGTGCTCTCATCTGGAAACACCATATATTTT.

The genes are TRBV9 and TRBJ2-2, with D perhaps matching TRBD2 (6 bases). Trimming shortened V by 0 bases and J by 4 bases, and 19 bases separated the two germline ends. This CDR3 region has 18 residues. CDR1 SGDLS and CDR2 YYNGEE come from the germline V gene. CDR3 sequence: CASSVASAGPGVTGELFF. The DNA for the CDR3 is TGTGCCAGCAGCGTAGCCTCCGCGGGCCCGGGGGTCACCGGGGAGCTGTTTTTT.

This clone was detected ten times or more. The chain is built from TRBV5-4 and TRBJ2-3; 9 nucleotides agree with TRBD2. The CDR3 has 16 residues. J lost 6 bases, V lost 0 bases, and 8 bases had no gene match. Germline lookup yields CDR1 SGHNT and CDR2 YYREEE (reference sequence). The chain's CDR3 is CASSLVAGLAGDTQYF. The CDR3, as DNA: TGTGCCAGCAGCTTGGTCGCGGGACTAGCAGGGGATACGCAGTATTTT.

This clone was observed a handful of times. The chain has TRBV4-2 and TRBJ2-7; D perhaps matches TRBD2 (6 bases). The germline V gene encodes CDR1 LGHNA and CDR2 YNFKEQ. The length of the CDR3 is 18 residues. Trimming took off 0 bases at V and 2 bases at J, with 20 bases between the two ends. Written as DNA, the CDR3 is TGTGCCAGCAGCCAAGATACTGGACCCACAGCGGGCACCTACGAGCAGTACTTC. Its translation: CASSQDTGPTAGTYEQYF.

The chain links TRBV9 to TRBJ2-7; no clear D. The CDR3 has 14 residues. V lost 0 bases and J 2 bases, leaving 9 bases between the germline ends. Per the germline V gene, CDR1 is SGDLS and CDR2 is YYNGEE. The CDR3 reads CASSVAGTAYEQYF. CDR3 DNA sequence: TGTGCCAGCAGCGTAGCGGGTACGGCCTACGAGCAGTACTTC.

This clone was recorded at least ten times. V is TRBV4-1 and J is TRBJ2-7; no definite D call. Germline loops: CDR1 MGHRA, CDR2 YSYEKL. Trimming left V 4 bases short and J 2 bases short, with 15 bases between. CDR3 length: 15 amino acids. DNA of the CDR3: TGCGCCAGCAGCCCAATATATGGGGAAACCTACGAGCAGTACTTC. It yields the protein CASSPIYGETYEQYF.

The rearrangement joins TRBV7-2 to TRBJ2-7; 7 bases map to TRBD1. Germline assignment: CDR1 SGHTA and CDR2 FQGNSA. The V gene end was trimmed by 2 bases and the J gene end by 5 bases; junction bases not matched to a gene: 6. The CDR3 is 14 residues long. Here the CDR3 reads CASSLYQGVDEQYF. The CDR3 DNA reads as TGTGCCAGCAGCTTATATCAGGGGGTCGACGAGCAGTACTTC.

The CDR3 loop is CSGLSFYEQYF. The CDR3 bases are TGCAGCGGACTATCGTTCTACGAGCAGTACTTC. The chain is built from TRBV20-1 and TRBJ2-5; a possible D gene is TRBD2 (6 bases). The J call may be faulty, since TRBJ2-7 better matches the DNA end. The CDR3 contains 11 residues. Germline CDR1 reads DFQATT; CDR2 reads SNEGSKA (reference sequence).

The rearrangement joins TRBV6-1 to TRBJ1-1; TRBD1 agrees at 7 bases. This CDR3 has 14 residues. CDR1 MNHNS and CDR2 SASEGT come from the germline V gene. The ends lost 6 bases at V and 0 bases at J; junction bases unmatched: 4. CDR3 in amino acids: CASREQGMNTEAFF. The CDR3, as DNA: TGTGCCAGCAGGGAACAGGGGATGAACACTGAAGCTTTCTTT.

The CDR3 loop reads CASSYPPGGTFF. In DNA, the CDR3 is TGTGCCAGCAGCTATCCCCCAGGGGGAACTTTCTTT. The chain has TRBV11-1 and TRBJ1-1, with 7 bases lining up with TRBD1. CDR1 SGHAT and CDR2 FQDESV come from the germline V gene (reference sequence). This CDR3 spans 12 amino acids. J lost 12 bases, V lost 4 bases, and 8 bases had no gene match.

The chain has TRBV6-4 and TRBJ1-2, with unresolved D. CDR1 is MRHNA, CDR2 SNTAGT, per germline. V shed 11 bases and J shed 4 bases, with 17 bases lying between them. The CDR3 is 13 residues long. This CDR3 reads CACGPRGIYGYTF. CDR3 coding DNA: TGTGCCTGCGGACCCCGAGGGATCTATGGCTACACCTTC.

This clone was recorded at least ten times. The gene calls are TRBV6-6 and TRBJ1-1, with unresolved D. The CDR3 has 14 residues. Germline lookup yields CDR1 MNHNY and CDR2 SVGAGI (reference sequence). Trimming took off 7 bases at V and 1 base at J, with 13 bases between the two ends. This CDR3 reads CASTYADQNTEAFF. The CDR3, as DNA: TGTGCCAGCACCTACGCGGACCAGAACACTGAAGCTTTCTTT.

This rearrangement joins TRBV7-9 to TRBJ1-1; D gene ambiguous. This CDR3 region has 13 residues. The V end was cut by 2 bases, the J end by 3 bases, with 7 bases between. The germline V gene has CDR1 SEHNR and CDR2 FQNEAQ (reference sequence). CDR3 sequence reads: CASSLTLYTEAFF. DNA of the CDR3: TGTGCCAGCAGCTTAACGCTGTACACTGAAGCTTTCTTT.

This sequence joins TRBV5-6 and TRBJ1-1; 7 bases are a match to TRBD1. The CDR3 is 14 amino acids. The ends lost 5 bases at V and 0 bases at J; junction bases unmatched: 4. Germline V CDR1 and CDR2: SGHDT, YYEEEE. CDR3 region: CASSTGAMNTEAFF. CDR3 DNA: TGTGCCAGCAGTACAGGGGCGATGAACACTGAAGCTTTCTTT.

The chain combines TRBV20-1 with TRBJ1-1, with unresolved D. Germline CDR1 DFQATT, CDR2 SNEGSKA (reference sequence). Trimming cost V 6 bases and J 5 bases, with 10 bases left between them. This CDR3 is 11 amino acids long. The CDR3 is CSALLLTEAFF. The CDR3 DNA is TGCAGTGCCCTCCTTCTTACTGAAGCTTTCTTT.

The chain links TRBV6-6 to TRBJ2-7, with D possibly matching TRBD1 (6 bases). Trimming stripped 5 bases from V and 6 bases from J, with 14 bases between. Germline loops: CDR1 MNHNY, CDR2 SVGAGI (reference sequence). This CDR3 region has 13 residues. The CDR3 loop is CASSQQGFVEQYF. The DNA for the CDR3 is TGTGCCAGCAGTCAACAGGGATTTGTCGAGCAGTACTTC.

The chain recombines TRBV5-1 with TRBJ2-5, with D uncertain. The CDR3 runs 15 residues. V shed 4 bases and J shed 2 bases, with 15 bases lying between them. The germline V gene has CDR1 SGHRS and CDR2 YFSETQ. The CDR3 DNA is TGCGCCAGCAGCGTTGGGTGGACGGCACAAGAGACCCAGTACTTC. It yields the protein CASSVGWTAQETQYF.